Listed here are 15 T cell receptor beta chains from one sample, sequenced in a study of Ad26.COV2.S vaccination and SARS-CoV-2 variants. Produced via immunoSEQ multiplex PCR; TCRdb's table is partial and in-frame only. This table holds approximately 340,000 clones, 85% found once. As to treatment: about 20 received Ad26.COV2.S at low or high dose, single or two shots; about five received placebo; per-sample allocation not given. Sample collection was performed on day 63 after the first vaccine or placebo injection. This sample comprised peripheral blood, obtained in a trial of Ad26.COV2.S vaccine versus placebo. All receptors derive from a person between 18 and 65 years old who received the Ad26.COV2.S COVID-19 vaccine or a placebo.

This sequence joins TRBV12-5 and TRBJ2-1, with D perhaps assigned TRBD1 or TRBD2 (5 bases each). Per the germline V gene, CDR1 is LGHNT and CDR2 is FRNRAP. With 6 bases removed from V and 3 bases from J, the gap between germline ends came to 12 bases. CDR3 length: 14 residues. DNA of the CDR3: TGTGCTAGTGGGCCGAAGAGGGGCTACAATGAGCAGTTCTTC. It specifies CASGPKRGYNEQFF.

The chain recombines TRBV25-1 with TRBJ2-7; TRBD1 agrees at 7 bases. Germline values: CDR1 MGHDK, CDR2 SYGVNS. V lost 2 bases and J lost 2; bases outside the gene matches: 6. The CDR3 runs 15 residues. CDR3 DNA sequence: TGTGCCAGCAGTGAAACCGGACAGGCGACCTACGAGCAGTACTTC. This codes for CASSETGQATYEQYF.

This chain connects TRBV7-2 to TRBJ2-2, with D unclear. Trimming left V 1 base short and J 4 bases short, with 4 bases between. Germline V lookup: CDR1 SGHTA, CDR2 FQGNSA. This CDR3 spans 13 amino acids. The CDR3 region is CASSLVSTGELFF. The CDR3 DNA reads TGTGCCAGCAGCTTAGTTAGCACCGGGGAGCTGTTTTTT.

The V gene is TRBV5-1, the J gene TRBJ2-2; D is perhaps TRBD1 (6 bases). Trimming shortened V by 2 bases and J by 1 base, and 9 bases separated the two germline ends. The V gene's germline CDR1 is SGHRS and CDR2 YFSETQ. The CDR3 covers 15 residues. CDR3 DNA: TGCGCCAGCAGCTTTCCGGGACAGAACACCGGGGAGCTGTTTTTT. It translates to CASSFPGQNTGELFF.

The chain couples TRBV5-1 to TRBJ1-1; no reliable D call. V was shortened by 0 bases and J by 0 bases, with 9 bases between the two germline ends. The germline V gene encodes CDR1 SGHRS and CDR2 YFSETQ. CDR3 length: 15 amino acids. CDR3 amino acids: CASSLDGKMNTEAFF. As DNA, the CDR3 is TGCGCCAGCAGCTTGGATGGGAAAATGAACACTGAAGCTTTCTTT.

V is TRBV5-5 and J is TRBJ2-5, with a weak D call TRBD2 (7 bases). V dropped 4 bases and J dropped 5 bases, with 30 bases sitting between them. From germline, CDR1 is SGHKS and CDR2 YYEKEE (reference sequence). This CDR3 has 19 residues. The CDR3 protein is CASSLSGAVVGGGPETQYF. The CDR3 region has the DNA TGTGCCAGCAGCCTGTCGGGGGCCGTTGTTGGCGGGGGACCGGAGACCCAGTACTTC. Based on the CDR3 plus reference TRBV5-5 and TRBJ2-5, the full variable domain is DAGVTQSPTHLIKTRGQQVTLRCSPISGHKSVSWYQQVLGQGPQFIFQYYEKEERGRGNFPDRFSARQFPNYSSELNVNALLLGDSALYLCASSLSGAVVGGGPETQYFGPGTRLLVL.

This chain connects TRBV7-9 to TRBJ2-7, with a tentative D call TRBD2 (6 bases). V was trimmed by 6 bases and J by 4 bases, leaving 16 bases between them. Per the germline V gene, CDR1 is SEHNR and CDR2 is FQNEAQ (reference sequence). The CDR3 sequence is 14 residues long. In DNA form, the CDR3 reads TGTGCCAGCAGTACCCGCGGGGATGCTTACGAGCAGTACTTC. It is translated as CASSTRGDAYEQYF. The full variable domain, its missing parts supplied by reference TRBV7-9 and TRBJ2-7, is DTGVSQNPRHKITKRGQNVTFRCDPISEHNRLYWYRQTLGQGPEFLTYFQNEAQLEKSRLLSDRFSAERPKGSFSTLEIQRTEQGDSAMYLCASSTRGDAYEQYFGPGTRLTVT.

The genes are TRBV7-2 and TRBJ2-2; no clear D gene. Trimming cost V 2 bases and J 0 bases, with 10 bases left between them. Germline CDR1 and CDR2: SGHTA and FQGNSA. The CDR3 spans 16 residues. DNA for the CDR3: TGTGCCAGCAGCTTATGGGCACCAACGAACACCGGGGAGCTGTTTTTT. Protein sequence: CASSLWAPTNTGELFF. The full variable domain, with the rest looked up from reference TRBV7-2 and TRBJ2-2, is GAGVSQSPSNKVTEKGKDVELRCDPISGHTALYWYRQSLGQGLEFLIYFQGNSAPDKSGLPSDRFSAERTGGSVSTLTIQRTQQEDSAVYLCASSLWAPTNTGELFFGEGSRLTVL.

For this clone: The junction does not match germline at one end; this may be a read error. This sequence joins TRBV7-7 and TRBJ2-5, with D perhaps matching TRBD1 (6 bases). Germline V lookup: CDR1 SSHAT, CDR2 FNYEAQ (reference sequence). The CDR3 runs 15 residues. CDR3: CASSLVAGVAETQYF. The DNA for the CDR3 is TGTGCTAGCAGCTTAGTCGCAGGGGTGGCAGAGACCCAGTACTTC.

V and J are TRBV3-1 (or the pseudogene TRBV3-2) and TRBJ2-2; 10 bases align to TRBD2. The V segment lost 2 bases and the J segment 3 bases; nucleotides outside the gene matches: 12. CDR3 size: 19 residues. Per germline, CDR1 LGHDT and CDR2 YNNKEL (reference sequence). This chain's CDR3 is CASSQTSGKRSFDTGELFF. The CDR3 nucleotides are TGTGCCAGCAGCCAAACTAGCGGGAAGCGAAGTTTTGACACCGGGGAGCTGTTTTTT.

About this clone itself: This same CDR3 is encoded by further DNA sequences in the sample. The chain links TRBV6-5 to TRBJ1-2; 10 bases agree with TRBD1. The CDR3 has 14 amino acids. V gave up 2 bases and J gave up 4 bases; unmatched junction bases: 1. Per germline, CDR1 MNHEY and CDR2 SVGAGI. CDR3 residues: CASSYGTGVYGYTF. The CDR3 nucleotides are TGTGCCAGCAGTTACGGGACAGGGGTCTATGGCTACACCTTC.

J is TRBJ1-5 and V is TRBV19; D perhaps matches TRBD1 (6 bases). Germline V gives CDR1 LNHDA, CDR2 SQIVND (reference sequence). The CDR3 has 15 amino acids. Between the trimmed V and J ends, which lost 8 bases and 0 bases, there was a span of 14 bases. CDR3 in amino acids: CASSGQPLSNQPQHF. In nucleotides, the CDR3 is TGTGCCAGTTCAGGACAGCCACTTAGCAATCAGCCCCAGCATTTT.

In this sample, this clone turned up a few times. V and J are TRBV7-9 and TRBJ2-7, with 12 bases fitting TRBD2. Looked up from germline, CDR1 is SEHNR and CDR2 is FQNEAQ (reference sequence). The ends lost 1 base at V and 2 bases at J; junction bases unmatched: 0. The CDR3 is 15 residues long. CDR3 bases: TGTGCCAGCAGCTTAGGGACTAGCGGGACCTACGAGCAGTACTTC. Its protein is CASSLGTSGTYEQYF.

The chain is built from TRBV9 and TRBJ1-3, with D possibly matching TRBD1 (5 bases). From germline, CDR1 is SGDLS and CDR2 YYNGEE. The CDR3 is 15 amino acids. V lost 2 bases, J lost 0 bases, and 9 bases lay in between. The CDR3, as DNA: TGTGCCAGCAGCGTGGCGACAGCCTCTGGAAACACCATATATTTT. Amino acid sequence: CASSVATASGNTIYF.

Of note for this clone: The germline gene is not matched at one end of the junction; a read error may be the cause. This chain uses TRBV2 with TRBJ1-5; D is uncertain. From germline, CDR1 is SNHLY and CDR2 FYNNEI. This CDR3 comprises 14 residues. The CDR3 loop reads CASSGVDSSQPQHF. CDR3 bases: TGTGCCAGCAGCGGGGTTGATAGCAGTCAGCCCCAGCATTTT.